This T cell receptor (beta chain) was observed in a study of cytomegalovirus exposure and HLA in healthy donors. This clone has only one observation. The germline V gene has CDR1 MGHDK and CDR2 SYGVNS. The CDR3 is made up of 16 amino acids. V was clipped by 2 bases and J by 4 bases, with 17 bases between them. Clones were sequenced by immunoSEQ multiplex PCR, and TCRdb holds only the in-frame ones, with some missing. The sample consists of roughly 250,000 clones, roughly 86% of them appearing once. The J gene is TRBJ1-2, the V gene TRBV25-1; TRBD1 is a possible D gene (6 bases). This TCR derives from a woman aged 30 to 39 in good health and CMV-seropositive. Sequencing was carried out using PBMCs. The CDR3 here is CASSEAGETGLYGYTF. In nucleotides, the CDR3 is TGTGCCAGCAGTGAAGCCGGGGAGACAGGCCTCTATGGCTACACCTTC.